The next 9 T cell receptor beta chains were all read from a single sample in a study of blood T cell repertoires in COVID-19. Sequenced by immunoSEQ multiplex PCR; TCRdb stores in-frame clones only, minus some. The data hold more than 65,000 clones, with 75% to 85% observed a single time. Input material: peripheral blood. The receptors were sampled from a woman aged 45-60 years with acute or convalescent COVID-19.

J is TRBJ2-3 and V is TRBV7-3; TRBD2 might be the D (6 bases). Germline V gene data show CDR1 as SGHTA and CDR2 as FQGTGA. The ends were cut back, 5 bases at V and 5 bases at J, with 32 bases in the middle. CDR3 length: 20 amino acids. CDR3 nucleotides: TGTGCCAGCAGCCAATCCCCCCTCGGGACTCCCTCTTTACGTGGAGATACGCAGTATTTT. Translated, it gives CASSQSPLGTPSLRGDTQYF.

The chain employs TRBV27 and TRBJ1-1; D is uncertain. From germline, CDR1 is MNHEY and CDR2 SMNVEV (reference sequence). This CDR3 is built from 13 residues. V was clipped by 6 bases and J by 4 bases, with 12 bases between them. The CDR3 spells CASSLRGSTEAFF. The DNA of the CDR3 is TGTGCCAGCAGCCTGCGAGGGAGCACTGAAGCTTTCTTT.

V gene TRBV3-1 (or the pseudogene TRBV3-2) combines with J gene TRBJ2-2; D remains unclear. This CDR3 region has 12 residues. CDR1 and CDR2 from the germline V gene are LGHDT and YNNKEL (reference sequence). Trimming took off 1 base at V and 6 bases at J, with 3 bases between the two ends. The chain's CDR3 is CASSQVAGELFF. The CDR3 nucleotides are TGTGCCAGCAGCCAAGTAGCCGGGGAGCTGTTTTTT.

The chain employs TRBV18 and TRBJ1-6; 8 bases agree with TRBD1. The CDR3 covers 15 residues. J lost 9 bases, V lost 4 bases, and 8 bases had no gene match. Germline V gene sequence: CDR1 KGHSH, CDR2 LQKENI. The CDR3 sequence: CASSRDRGVGSPLHF. CDR3 DNA: TGTGCCAGCTCACGCGACAGGGGTGTAGGTTCACCCCTCCACTTT.

This chain links TRBV10-3 with TRBJ1-4; D is undetermined. Germline V gene data show CDR1 as ENHRY and CDR2 as SYGVKD. V gave up 3 bases and J gave up 0 bases, with 8 bases separating them. The CDR3 extends over 15 amino acids. The CDR3: CAISEGGATNEKLFF. The CDR3 coding sequence is TGTGCCATCAGTGAAGGCGGTGCAACTAATGAAAAACTGTTTTTT.

The chain joins TRBV14 to TRBJ2-7, with D perhaps TRBD2 (5 bases). CDR3 size: 13 residues. Germline V lookup: CDR1 SGHDN, CDR2 FVKESK. V was cut by 0 bases and J by 7 bases, with 10 bases left in between. The CDR3 region is CASSQDLEGEQYF. The DNA of the CDR3 is TGTGCCAGCAGCCAAGATCTTGAGGGAGAGCAGTACTTC.

The V and J genes are TRBV27 and TRBJ2-5; 11 bases match TRBD2. The V and J ends lost 4 bases and 9 bases, in that order; junction bases with no gene match: 10. This CDR3 is 15 amino acids long. CDR1 is MNHEY, CDR2 SMNVEV, per germline (reference sequence). The CDR3 region is CASSSLAGGDAPQYF. For the CDR3, the DNA is TGTGCCAGCAGTTCCCTAGCGGGGGGCGACGCTCCCCAGTACTTC.

The V call is TRBV19, the J call TRBJ2-7, with 9 bases fitting TRBD1. This CDR3 contains 17 residues. CDR1 and CDR2 from the germline V gene are LNHDA and SQIVND (reference sequence). V trimming: 6 bases; J trimming: 4 bases; junction bases outside the gene matches: 16. The CDR3 DNA reads TGTGCCAGTAGAAGGGAATCCGGGGGGACAGGGTTATACGAGCAGTACTTC. Amino acids: CASRRESGGTGLYEQYF.

The chain is built from TRBV6-6 and TRBJ2-3; a possible D gene is TRBD2 (7 bases). The ends were cut back, 0 bases at V and 5 bases at J, with 12 bases in the middle. The CDR3 length is 15 residues. CDR1 MNHNY and CDR2 SVGAGI come from the germline V gene (reference sequence). The CDR3 DNA is TGTGCCAGCAGTTACTCTGGGGGGGCTAGAGATACGCAGTATTTT. This gives the protein CASSYSGGARDTQYF.